The next 30 T cell receptor beta chains were all read from a single sample in a study of cytomegalovirus exposure and HLA in healthy donors. 13 Jbeta primers and 60 Vbeta primers were used for the PCR. Sequencing used immunoSEQ multiplex PCR; TCRdb keeps in-frame clones, though not all of them. The sample consists of 95,000 to 150,000 clones, around three quarters of them appearing once. The sequenced material came from PBMCs. The source of these receptors is a man between 18 and 29 years old in good health and CMV-seropositive.

This chain links TRBV6-5 with TRBJ2-7; 9 positions agree with TRBD1. V dropped 4 bases and J dropped 6; count of bases not matched to a gene: 7. The CDR3 has 14 amino acids. Germline CDR1 MNHEY, CDR2 SVGAGI. CDR3 coding DNA: TGTGCCAGCAGTTCCGGGACAGGGCAGCGCGAGCAGTACTTC. Amino acids: CASSSGTGQREQYF.

The V gene is TRBV18, the J gene TRBJ1-1; D may be TRBD1 (6 bases). The ends were cut back, 5 bases at V and 3 bases at J, with 19 bases in the middle. The CDR3 runs 16 residues. Germline V gene sequence: CDR1 KGHSH, CDR2 LQKENI. This chain's CDR3 is CASSAQGHVGDTEAFF. CDR3 nucleotides: TGTGCCAGCTCAGCCCAGGGACACGTGGGTGACACTGAAGCTTTCTTT.

The rearrangement uses TRBV5-6 and TRBJ1-2; unclear D gene. The germline gives CDR1 SGHDT, CDR2 YYEEEE. This CDR3 has 13 amino acids. The V end was cut by 1 base, the J end by 3 bases, with 7 bases between. As DNA, the CDR3 is TGTGCCAGCAGCTTGCTAGGTCACTATGGCTACACCTTC. It codes for CASSLLGHYGYTF.

The gene calls are TRBV2 and TRBJ1-4; no reliable D call. The CDR3 sequence is 14 residues long. Looked up from germline, CDR1 is SNHLY and CDR2 is FYNNEI. V was pared by 1 base and J by 5 bases, with 8 bases between. CDR3 loop: CASSEDRNNEKLFF. The CDR3 DNA reads as TGTGCCAGCAGTGAAGATAGAAACAATGAAAAACTGTTTTTT.

The CDR3 DNA reads as TGTGCCAGCAGCGTCCTAGCGGGGGGGCCTTGGCAGTTCTTC. This codes for CASSVLAGGPWQFF. The rearrangement uses TRBV28 and TRBJ2-1; TRBD2 aligns across 12 bases. This CDR3 region has 14 residues. CDR1 is MDHEN, CDR2 SYDVKM, per germline. The V segment lost 6 bases and the J segment 12 bases; nucleotides outside the gene matches: 9.

This clone was seen a handful of times. J is TRBJ1-1 and V is TRBV27; D is unclear. CDR1 MNHEY and CDR2 SMNVEV come from the germline V gene (reference sequence). CDR3 length: 13 residues. V gave up 2 bases and J gave up 10 bases, with 14 bases separating them. The CDR3 coding sequence is TGTGCCAGCAGTTTAAATGGAGGGCATCCAGCTTTCTTT. Translation: CASSLNGGHPAFF.

This chain joins TRBV7-9 and TRBJ2-7; 7 positions agree with TRBD1. The CDR3 runs to 16 residues. Trimming at V came to 5 bases and at J to 3 bases, leaving 13 bases not matched to a gene. Germline values: CDR1 SEHNR, CDR2 FQNEAQ (reference sequence). The CDR3 sequence: CASSVAGTVEVYEQYF. The CDR3 DNA reads as TGTGCCAGCAGCGTGGCCGGGACAGTGGAGGTCTACGAGCAGTACTTC.

The V and J genes are TRBV25-1 and TRBJ2-4; TRBD1 agrees at 9 bases. J gave up 7 bases and V 2 bases, and 6 bases lay outside the gene matches. The CDR3 length is 15 residues. The germline V gene encodes CDR1 MGHDK and CDR2 SYGVNS. The CDR3 is CASSELGTGFNIQYF. The CDR3 DNA sequence: TGTGCCAGCAGTGAACTTGGGACAGGGTTTAACATTCAGTACTTC.

For this clone: The identical CDR3 is also encoded by other nucleotide sequences in the sample. This rearrangement joins TRBV5-6 to TRBJ2-7; D perhaps matches TRBD2 (6 bases). The CDR3 runs to 14 residues. Germline V gene lookup returns CDR1 SGHDT and CDR2 YYEEEE. V was cut by 0 bases and J by 2 bases, with 9 bases left in between. The CDR3 bases are TGTGCCAGCAGCTTGGAACTAGCTCCCTACGAGCAGTACTTC. It yields the protein CASSLELAPYEQYF.

The V gene is TRBV5-4, the J gene TRBJ2-7, with 10 nucleotides matching TRBD2. Germline lookup yields CDR1 SGHNT and CDR2 YYREEE (reference sequence). The CDR3 is 14 amino acids. Unmatched junction bases numbered 1, after V lost 1 base and J lost 3 bases. The DNA of the CDR3 is TGTGCCAGCAGCTTGCCTAGCGGGAGCTACGAGCAGTACTTC. Amino acid sequence: CASSLPSGSYEQYF.

A single count supports this clone. This chain joins TRBV5-1 and TRBJ2-1; TRBD1 matches 8 bases. Germline V gene lookup returns CDR1 SGHRS and CDR2 YFSETQ. The CDR3 contains 14 residues. With V trimmed by 5 bases and J by 3 bases, 4 bases remained unmatched. The CDR3 region is CASRSGQGYNEQFF. The CDR3 bases are TGCGCCAGCAGGTCAGGACAGGGCTACAATGAGCAGTTCTTC. Full variable domain (rest looked up from reference TRBV5-1 and TRBJ2-1): KAGVTQTPRYLIKTRGQQVTLSCSPISGHRSVSWYQQTPGQGLQFLFEYFSETQRNKGNFPGRFSGRQFSNSRSEMNVSTLELGDSALYLCASRSGQGYNEQFFGPGTRLTVL.

This chain joins TRBV6-6 and TRBJ2-2; the D is unclear. The CDR3 is 13 residues long. The V gene's germline CDR1 is MNHNY and CDR2 SVGAGI (reference sequence). The V gene lost 2 bases and the J gene lost 5 bases, with 6 bases spanning the gap. The CDR3 region has the DNA TGTGCCAGCAGTTACGCACAAACCGGGGAGCTGTTTTTT. Translation: CASSYAQTGELFF.

The chain recombines TRBV6-5 with TRBJ1-2; TRBD1 matches at 7 bases. CDR1 MNHEY and CDR2 SVGAGI come from the germline V gene. This CDR3 is 15 amino acids long. Germline trimming cut 0 bases from V and 2 bases from J; bases unmatched to any gene: 3. DNA for the CDR3: TGTGCCAGCAGTTACTCAGGGGGCGCAAACTATGGCTACACCTTC. It specifies CASSYSGGANYGYTF.

The genes are TRBV7-9 and TRBJ2-1; no clear D gene. The CDR3 totals 12 residues. The germline CDR1 and CDR2 sequences are SEHNR and FQNEAQ (reference sequence). Trimming took off 2 bases at V and 7 bases at J, with 6 bases between the two ends. CDR3 amino acids: CASSLFQNEQFF. The CDR3 region has the DNA TGTGCCAGCAGCTTATTTCAGAATGAGCAGTTCTTC.

The genes are TRBV19 and TRBJ2-1; 12 nucleotides agree with TRBD2. The CDR3 covers 20 residues. Germline CDR1 and CDR2: LNHDA and SQIVND (reference sequence). The trim removed 4 bases at V and 1 base at J, leaving 14 bases unmatched. CDR3: CASSTQGLAGLSWSYNEQFF. In nucleotides, the CDR3 is TGTGCCAGTAGTACCCAAGGACTAGCGGGATTATCTTGGTCCTACAATGAGCAGTTCTTC.

This CDR3 is CAWTGLAGGETQYF. CDR3 nucleotide sequence: TGTGCCTGGACCGGACTAGCGGGGGGGGAGACCCAGTACTTC. V usage is TRBV30 and J usage is TRBJ2-5; 15 bases are shared with TRBD2. CDR1 is GTSNPN, CDR2 SVGIG, per germline (reference sequence). With V trimmed by 4 bases and J by 5 bases, 2 bases remained unmatched. The CDR3 is 14 amino acids.

Only a few counts were recorded for this clone. The V call is TRBV5-4, the J call TRBJ1-2; D is ambiguous. Germline V CDR1 and CDR2: SGHNT, YYREEE (reference sequence). The V end lost 0 bases, the J end lost 0 bases, and 6 bases lay between the germline ends. This CDR3 contains 14 residues. CDR3 DNA sequence: TGTGCCAGCAGCTTGGGACAAGCTAACTATGGCTACACCTTC. Protein product: CASSLGQANYGYTF.

The chain couples TRBV6-6 to TRBJ2-1; a weak D match, TRBD2 (5 bases). Trimming shortened V by 6 bases and J by 0 bases, and 15 bases separated the two germline ends. Germline CDR1 reads MNHNY; CDR2 reads SVGAGI (reference sequence). The CDR3 contains 16 residues. This CDR3 reads CASSPGRVISYNEQFF. CDR3 nucleotide sequence: TGTGCCAGCAGCCCCGGGCGGGTAATCTCCTACAATGAGCAGTTCTTC.

The chain carries TRBV2 and TRBJ1-1; 11 nucleotides line up with TRBD1. V dropped 6 bases and J dropped 1; count of bases not matched to a gene: 10. Germline CDR1 SNHLY, CDR2 FYNNEI. The CDR3 totals 17 residues. CDR3 loop: CASSHPGQGAGNTEAFF. In nucleotides, the CDR3 is TGTGCCAGCAGCCACCCCGGACAGGGGGCAGGGAACACTGAAGCTTTCTTT.

V usage is TRBV6-5 and J usage is TRBJ2-1, with D unclear. V was clipped by 6 bases and J by 7 bases, with 19 bases between them. The CDR3 sequence is 15 residues long. Germline V gene lookup returns CDR1 MNHEY and CDR2 SVGAGI. DNA of the CDR3: TGTGCCAGCAGCCCGAGACGGGTGCCACGGAATGAGCAGTTCTTC. Its translation: CASSPRRVPRNEQFF.

The rearrangement joins TRBV29-1 to TRBJ2-7; D is possibly TRBD2 (6 bases). There are 14 residues in the CDR3. From germline, CDR1 is SQVTM and CDR2 ANQGSEA. Trimming left V 4 bases short and J 0 bases short, with 13 bases between. The CDR3 DNA sequence: TGCAGCGTTGGGGGGAGGTCTACCTCCTACGAGCAGTACTTC. This encodes CSVGGRSTSYEQYF.

The DNA of the CDR3 is TGTGCCAGCAGTGAATCCTGGGACAGTCGAGCCGAAGCTTTCTTT. Amino acids: CASSESWDSRAEAFF. The chain is built from TRBV25-1 and TRBJ1-1; 7 positions agree with TRBD1. In germline, CDR1 is MGHDK, CDR2 SYGVNS. After removal of 1 base from V and 8 bases from J, the junction contained 10 bases not matched to a gene. The CDR3 is 15 residues long.

This sequence joins TRBV11-2 and TRBJ1-6; TRBD1 matches 7 bases. The CDR3 spans 19 residues. J gave up 0 bases and V 5 bases, and 13 bases lay outside the gene matches. CDR1 is SGHAT, CDR2 FQNNGV, per germline. The CDR3 protein is CASSVDRATFSSYNSPLHF. The CDR3 DNA reads TGTGCCAGCAGCGTTGACAGGGCCACCTTTAGCTCCTATAATTCACCCCTCCACTTT.

V usage is TRBV9 and J usage is TRBJ1-1; D is unclear. This CDR3 is 13 amino acids long. Germline V gene data show CDR1 as SGDLS and CDR2 as YYNGEE. V lost 3 bases, J lost 1 base, and 7 bases lay in between. The CDR3 region has the DNA TGTGCCAGCAGCGAGGACTGGAACACTGAAGCTTTCTTT. This sequence encodes CASSEDWNTEAFF.

The rearrangement joins TRBV7-2 to TRBJ2-1, with 10 bases matching TRBD1. CDR1 and CDR2 (germline): SGHTA, FQGNSA. V shed 4 bases, J shed 2 bases, and the junction held 5 bases outside the gene matches. The CDR3 contains 16 residues. The CDR3 sequence: CASSSGQGRPYNEQFF. The CDR3 coding sequence is TGTGCCAGCAGCTCGGGACAGGGGCGCCCCTACAATGAGCAGTTCTTC.

V is TRBV29-1 and J is TRBJ2-7; D unresolved. The CDR3 sequence is 12 residues long. V lost 4 bases and J 1 base, leaving 8 bases between the germline ends. The V gene's germline CDR1 is SQVTM and CDR2 ANQGSEA. DNA for the CDR3: TGCAGCGTTGGAGGCTTGTCCTACGAGCAGTACTTC. This translates into CSVGGLSYEQYF.

J is TRBJ2-1 and V is TRBV4-1, with D maybe TRBD2 (5 bases). Trimming removed 4 bases at V and 0 bases at J, with 16 bases between. The CDR3 length is 17 residues. Germline V gene lookup returns CDR1 MGHRA and CDR2 YSYEKL. CDR3 loop: CASSLHLAYSSYNEQFF. The DNA of the CDR3 is TGCGCCAGCAGCCTCCACCTAGCTTATAGCTCCTACAATGAGCAGTTCTTC.

This clone was recorded a few times. This chain connects TRBV5-6 to TRBJ1-2; a possible D gene is TRBD1 (5 bases). The CDR3 sequence is 16 residues long. Trimming removed 0 bases from V and 1 base from J, with 13 bases in between. CDR1 SGHDT and CDR2 YYEEEE come from the germline V gene. This chain's CDR3 is CASSLEAGLVNYGYTF. The DNA of the CDR3 is TGTGCCAGCAGCTTGGAGGCAGGGTTGGTTAACTATGGCTACACCTTC.

The rearrangement joins TRBV6-6 to TRBJ1-1, with D possibly being TRBD1 (5 bases). Germline CDR1 MNHNY, CDR2 SVGAGI (reference sequence). This CDR3 region has 15 residues. The V end lost 0 bases, the J end lost 6 bases, and 14 bases lay between the germline ends. Here the CDR3 DNA reads TGTGCCAGCAGTTACTCGACAGATTCGATTCCTGAAGCTTTCTTT. This translates into CASSYSTDSIPEAFF.

V gene TRBV15 combines with J gene TRBJ1-3; D is ambiguous. With 1 base removed from V and 2 bases from J, the gap between germline ends came to 9 bases. The germline V gene has CDR1 LNHNV and CDR2 YYDKDF (reference sequence). This CDR3 is built from 15 residues. Here the CDR3 reads CATSRVVSAGNTIYF. The CDR3 bases are TGTGCCACCAGCAGAGTTGTATCGGCTGGAAACACCATATATTTT.